What follows describes a single T cell receptor beta chain. Its antigen remains unidentified. These data are taken from a study of cytotoxic CD8 clonotypes in ibrutinib-treated CLL. Study-level points and caveats: Public clonotypes, rarely seen, contracted or held steady on treatment.

Deep sequencing aimed at 1 in 200,000 to 1 in 1 million T cells' resolution. Method: immunoSEQ multiplex PCR; TCRdb's copy keeps in-frame clones and lacks some. The sample shows roughly 190,000 clones, around 70% of them seen only once. This CDR3 has 16 amino acids. V was clipped by 4 bases and J by 8 bases; unmatched bases: 14. Germline V gives CDR1 SGDLS, CDR2 YYNGEE. The TCR beta libraries used around 2 micrograms of genomic DNA that came from cryopreserved PBMCs. V gene TRBV9 combines with J gene TRBJ1-2, with 10 bases lining up with TRBD1. The receptor was derived from a human donor with chronic lymphocytic leukemia. The sequenced sample was PBMCs, obtained after 24 months of ibrutinib treatment. Written as DNA, the CDR3 is TGTGCCAGCAGCCCGGGCGGGGTGGGACAGGGGTTAGGCTACACCTTC. Protein product: CASSPGGVGQGLGYTF.